This TCR beta chain stems from a study of blood T cells in healthy people across ages. Through a sample-barcoded 5' primer and a J-beta primer mix, a second PCR was run for roughly 6 to 12 cycles. Every cDNA was tagged by a template-switch adaptor with 12 random nucleotides. Via MiXCR, TCRdb re-called the 5' RACE reads, giving one row per CDR3 protein. This table holds some 900,000 distinct CDR3 sequences, around 30% found once. CDR1 is SGHTA, CDR2 FQGNSA, per germline. Trimming left V 3 bases short and J 4 bases short, with 18 bases between. The CDR3 loop spans 16 amino acids. Sequencing was done on a sample of blood. The rearrangement links TRBV7-2 to TRBJ1-2, with D unclear. This receptor was identified in a woman aged 80 or over in good health. The CDR3 DNA reads TGTGCCAGCAGCTTCTCCTCTTCGCAAGTGGGCTATGGCTACACCTTC. Translating gives CASSFSSSQVGYGYTF.